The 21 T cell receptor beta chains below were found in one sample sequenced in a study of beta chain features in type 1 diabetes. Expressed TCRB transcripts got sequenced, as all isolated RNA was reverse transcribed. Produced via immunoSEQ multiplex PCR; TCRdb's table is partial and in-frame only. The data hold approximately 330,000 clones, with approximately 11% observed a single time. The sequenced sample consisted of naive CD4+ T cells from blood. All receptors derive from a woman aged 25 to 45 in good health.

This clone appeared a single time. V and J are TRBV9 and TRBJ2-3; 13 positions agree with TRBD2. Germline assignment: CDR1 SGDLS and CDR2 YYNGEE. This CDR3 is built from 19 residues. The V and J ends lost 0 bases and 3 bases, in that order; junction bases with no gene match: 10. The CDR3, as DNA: TGTGCCAGCAGCGTAGATGGTGGGGGACTAGCGGGAAGTACAGATACGCAGTATTTT. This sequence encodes CASSVDGGGLAGSTDTQYF. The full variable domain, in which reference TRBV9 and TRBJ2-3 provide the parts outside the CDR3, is DSGVTQTPKHLITATGQRVTLRCSPRSGDLSVYWYQQSLDQGLQFLIQYYNGEERAKGNILERFSAQQFPDLHSELNLSSLELGDSALYFCASSVDGGGLAGSTDTQYFGPGTRLTVL.

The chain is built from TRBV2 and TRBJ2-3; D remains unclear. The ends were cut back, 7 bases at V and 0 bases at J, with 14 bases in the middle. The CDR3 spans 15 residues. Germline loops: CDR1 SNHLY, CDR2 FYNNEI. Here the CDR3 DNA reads TGTGCCAGCACGATCTTAGCTTCTAGCACAGATACGCAGTATTTT. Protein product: CASTILASSTDTQYF. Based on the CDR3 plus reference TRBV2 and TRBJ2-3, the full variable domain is EPEVTQTPSHQVTQMGQEVILRCVPISNHLYFYWYRQILGQKVEFLVSFYNNEISEKSEIFDDQFSVERPDGSNFTLKIRSTKLEDSAMYFCASTILASSTDTQYFGPGTRLTVL.

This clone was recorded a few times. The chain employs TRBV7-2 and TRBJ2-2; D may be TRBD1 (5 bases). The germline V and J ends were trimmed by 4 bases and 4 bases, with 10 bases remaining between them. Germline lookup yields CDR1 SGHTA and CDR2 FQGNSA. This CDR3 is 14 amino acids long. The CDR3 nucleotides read TGTGCCAGCAGCTCTCAGGGAACCACCGGGGAGCTGTTTTTT. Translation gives CASSSQGTTGELFF.

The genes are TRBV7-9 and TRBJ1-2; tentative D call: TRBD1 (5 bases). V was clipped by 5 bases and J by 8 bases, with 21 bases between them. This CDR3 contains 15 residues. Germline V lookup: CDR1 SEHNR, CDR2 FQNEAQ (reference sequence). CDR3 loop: CASSQEQVMYGGYTF. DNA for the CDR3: TGTGCCAGCAGCCAGGAACAGGTTATGTATGGCGGCTACACCTTC.

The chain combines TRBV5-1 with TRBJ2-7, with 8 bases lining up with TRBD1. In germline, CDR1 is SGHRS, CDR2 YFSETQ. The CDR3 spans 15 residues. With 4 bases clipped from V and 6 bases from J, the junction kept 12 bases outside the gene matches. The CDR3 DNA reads TGCGCCAGCAGCAACCGGGACAGGTTAAGGACCGAGCAGTACTTC. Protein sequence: CASSNRDRLRTEQYF.

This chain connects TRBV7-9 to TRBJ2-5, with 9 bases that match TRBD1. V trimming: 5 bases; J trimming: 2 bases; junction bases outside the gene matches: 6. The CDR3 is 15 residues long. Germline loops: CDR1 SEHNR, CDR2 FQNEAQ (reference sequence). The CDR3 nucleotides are TGTGCCAGCAGCCAGCCGGGACAGGGTCAAGAGACCCAGTACTTC. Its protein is CASSQPGQGQETQYF. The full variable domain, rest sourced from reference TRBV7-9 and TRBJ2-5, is DTGVSQNPRHKITKRGQNVTFRCDPISEHNRLYWYRQTLGQGPEFLTYFQNEAQLEKSRLLSDRFSAERPKGSFSTLEIQRTEQGDSAMYLCASSQPGQGQETQYFGPGTRLLVL.

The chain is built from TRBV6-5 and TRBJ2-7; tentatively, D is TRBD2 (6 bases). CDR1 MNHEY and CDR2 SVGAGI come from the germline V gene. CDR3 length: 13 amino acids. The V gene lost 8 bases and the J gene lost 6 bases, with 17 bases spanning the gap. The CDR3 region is CASGRPSLREQYF. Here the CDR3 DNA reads TGTGCCAGCGGGAGGCCCAGTTTGCGCGAGCAGTACTTC.

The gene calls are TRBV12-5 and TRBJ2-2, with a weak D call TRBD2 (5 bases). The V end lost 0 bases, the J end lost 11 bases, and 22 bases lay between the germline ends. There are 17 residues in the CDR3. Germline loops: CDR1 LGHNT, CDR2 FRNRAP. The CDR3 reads CASGLVPSPRGSVELFF. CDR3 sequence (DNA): TGTGCTAGTGGTTTGGTACCTTCCCCTCGGGGTTCAGTAGAGCTGTTTTTT.

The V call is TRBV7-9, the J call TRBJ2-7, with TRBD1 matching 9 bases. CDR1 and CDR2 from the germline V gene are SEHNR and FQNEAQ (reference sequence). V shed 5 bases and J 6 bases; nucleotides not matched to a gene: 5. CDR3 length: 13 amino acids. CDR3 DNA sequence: TGTGCCAGCAGCCCCGGGACAGGGTCCGAGCAGTACTTC. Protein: CASSPGTGSEQYF.

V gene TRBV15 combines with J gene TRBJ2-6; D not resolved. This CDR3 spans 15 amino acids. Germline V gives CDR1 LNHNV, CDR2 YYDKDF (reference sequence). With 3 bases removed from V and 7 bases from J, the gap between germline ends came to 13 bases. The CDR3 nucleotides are TGTGCCACCAGCAGGCGGATCGGCGGTGCCAACGTCCTGACTTTC. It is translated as CATSRRIGGANVLTF.

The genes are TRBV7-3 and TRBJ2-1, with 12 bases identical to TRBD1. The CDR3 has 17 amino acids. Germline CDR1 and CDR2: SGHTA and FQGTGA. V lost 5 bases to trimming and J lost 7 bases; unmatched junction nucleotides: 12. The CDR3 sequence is CASSLTGQGARFNEQFF. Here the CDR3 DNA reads TGTGCCAGCAGCCTCACGGGACAGGGGGCCCGTTTTAATGAGCAGTTCTTC.

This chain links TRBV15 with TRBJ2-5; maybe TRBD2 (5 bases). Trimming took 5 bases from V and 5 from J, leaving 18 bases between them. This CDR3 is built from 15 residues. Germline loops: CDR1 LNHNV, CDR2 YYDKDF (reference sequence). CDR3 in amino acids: CATSVSSGGGETQYF. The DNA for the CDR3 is TGTGCCACCAGCGTTTCCAGCGGAGGCGGGGAGACCCAGTACTTC.

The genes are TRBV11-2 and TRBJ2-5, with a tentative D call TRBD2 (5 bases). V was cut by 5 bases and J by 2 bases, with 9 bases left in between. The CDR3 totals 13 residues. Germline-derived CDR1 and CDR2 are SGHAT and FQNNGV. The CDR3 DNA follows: TGTGCCAGCAGCCCCCCGGGGCAAGAGACCCAGTACTTC. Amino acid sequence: CASSPPGQETQYF.

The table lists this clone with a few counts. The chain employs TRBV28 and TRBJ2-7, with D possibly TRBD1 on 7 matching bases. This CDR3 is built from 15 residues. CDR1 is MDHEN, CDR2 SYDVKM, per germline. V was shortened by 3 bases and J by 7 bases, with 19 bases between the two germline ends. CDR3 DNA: TGTGCCAGCAGTTTGGCGGGACAGCGAAACCCGGAGCAGTACTTC. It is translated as CASSLAGQRNPEQYF.

As DNA, the CDR3 is TGTGCCAGTAGGCTCCCGGGACAGGGCTCCTACAATGAGCAGTTCTTC. Its translation is CASRLPGQGSYNEQFF. The rearrangement joins TRBV19 to TRBJ2-1; the match to TRBD1 covers 9 bases. The CDR3 extends over 16 amino acids. Germline CDR1 reads LNHDA; CDR2 reads SQIVND (reference sequence). J was trimmed by 0 bases and V by 6 bases; bases with no gene match: 6.

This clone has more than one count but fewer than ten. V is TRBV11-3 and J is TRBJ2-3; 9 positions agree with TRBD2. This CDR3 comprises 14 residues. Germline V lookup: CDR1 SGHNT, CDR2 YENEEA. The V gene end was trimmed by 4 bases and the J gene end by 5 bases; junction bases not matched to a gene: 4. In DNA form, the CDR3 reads TGTGCCAGCAGCTGGGGCGGGAGGGGAGATACGCAGTATTTT. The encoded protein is CASSWGGRGDTQYF.

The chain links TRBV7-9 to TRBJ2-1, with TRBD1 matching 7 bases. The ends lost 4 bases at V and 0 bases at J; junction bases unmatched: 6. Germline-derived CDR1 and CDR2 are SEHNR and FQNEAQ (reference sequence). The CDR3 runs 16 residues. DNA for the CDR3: TGTGCCAGCAGCTACAGGGGCCTGAGCTCCTACAATGAGCAGTTCTTC. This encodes CASSYRGLSSYNEQFF.

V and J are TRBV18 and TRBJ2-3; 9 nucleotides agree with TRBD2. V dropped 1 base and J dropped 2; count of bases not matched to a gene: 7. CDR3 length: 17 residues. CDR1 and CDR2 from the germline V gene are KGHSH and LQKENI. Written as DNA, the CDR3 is TGTGCCAGCTCACCACTTACTAGCGGGCAAAACACAGATACGCAGTATTTT. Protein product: CASSPLTSGQNTDTQYF.

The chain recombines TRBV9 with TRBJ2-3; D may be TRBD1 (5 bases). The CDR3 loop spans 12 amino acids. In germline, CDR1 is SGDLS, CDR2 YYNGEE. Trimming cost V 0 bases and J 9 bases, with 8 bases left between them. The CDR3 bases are TGTGCCAGCAGCGTAGAGCAGGGAACGCAGTATTTT. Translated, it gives CASSVEQGTQYF.

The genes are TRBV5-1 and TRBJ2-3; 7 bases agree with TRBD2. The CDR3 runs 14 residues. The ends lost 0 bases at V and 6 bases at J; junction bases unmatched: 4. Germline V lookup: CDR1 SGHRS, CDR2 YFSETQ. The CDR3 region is CASSLGLAGDTQYF. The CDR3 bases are TGCGCCAGCAGCTTGGGACTAGCTGGCGATACGCAGTATTTT.

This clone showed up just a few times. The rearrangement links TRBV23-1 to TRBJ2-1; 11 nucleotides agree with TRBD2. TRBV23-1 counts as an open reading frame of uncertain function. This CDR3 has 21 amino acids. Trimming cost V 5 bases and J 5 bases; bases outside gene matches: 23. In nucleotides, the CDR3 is TGCGCCAGCAGTGGTGAGGCAGCGGGAGGGGCTGTACTAGCGGGGGACAATGAGCAGTTCTTC. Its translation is CASSGEAAGGAVLAGDNEQFF.